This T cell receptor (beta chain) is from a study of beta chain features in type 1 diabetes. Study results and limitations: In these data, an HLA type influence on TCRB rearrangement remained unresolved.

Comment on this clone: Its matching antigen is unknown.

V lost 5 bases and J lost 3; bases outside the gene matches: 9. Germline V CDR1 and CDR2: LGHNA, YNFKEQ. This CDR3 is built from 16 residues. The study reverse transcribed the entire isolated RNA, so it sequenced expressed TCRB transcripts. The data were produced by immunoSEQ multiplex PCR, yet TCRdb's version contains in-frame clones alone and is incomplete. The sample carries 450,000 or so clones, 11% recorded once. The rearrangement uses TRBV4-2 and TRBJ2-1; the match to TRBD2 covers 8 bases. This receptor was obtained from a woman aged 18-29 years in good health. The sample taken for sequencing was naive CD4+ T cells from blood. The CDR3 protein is CASSEPGLGVYNEQFF. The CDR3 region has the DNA TGTGCCAGCAGCGAACCGGGACTAGGAGTCTACAATGAGCAGTTCTTC.